The present TCR beta chain was sequenced within a study of shared clonotypes between healthy human individuals. Findings and limits, study-wide: Researchers sampled blood only, noting tissue repertoires likely differ. Roughly 5% of naive CD4 clonotypes were shared across a few donors.

The length of the CDR3 is 15 residues. V lost 1 base to trimming and J lost 7 bases; unmatched junction nucleotides: 7. Germline V lookup: CDR1 SGHAT, CDR2 FQNNGV. Comments on this clone: Its antigen is unknown.

The method was immunoSEQ multiplex PCR; TCRdb's version includes in-frame clones alone and lacks a portion of them. Of fewer than 2.5 million clones in the sample, over 85% were seen once. The clonotype originates from a man between 18 and 29 years old in good health. Some clones in this sample may be carry-over from other donors' samples. V usage is TRBV11-2 and J usage is TRBJ2-1, with 7 bases lining up with TRBD2. The sample taken for sequencing was naive CD4+ T cells from PBMCs. Subset given: CD45RA+ positively selected. CDR3 DNA: TGTGCCAGCAGCTTAGTTTCGGGAGGTTGGAATGAGCAGTTCTTC. This codes for CASSLVSGGWNEQFF. Using reference TRBV11-2 and TRBJ2-1 for the parts outside the CDR3, the full variable domain is EAGVAQSPRYKIIEKRQSVAFWCNPISGHATLYWYQQILGQGPKLLIQFQNNGVVDDSQLPKDRFSAERLKGVDSTLKIQPAKLEDSAVYLCASSLVSGGWNEQFFGPGTRLTVL.